This T cell receptor (beta chain) was sequenced for a study of T cells in Graves' hyperthyroidism and ophthalmopathy. Study observations and caveats: Most thyroid clonotypes expanded above 0.001 appeared in blood too.

As to this clonotype: Its specificity is unknown.

Deletions cut 5 bases from V and 1 base from J, with 14 bases between. The CDR3 contains 14 residues. Germline CDR1 reads GTSNPN; CDR2 reads SVGIG (reference sequence). Amplified regions were TCR beta CDR3 sequences from RNA transcripts. RT-PCR in the first round (using the HTBI primer set) targeted the TCR CDR3. Each CDR3 protein is one row after TCRdb ran MiXCR on the multiplex PCR reads. This table holds under 550,000 distinct CDR3 sequences, just under 20% found once. The receptor was derived from a man aged 40-50 years with Graves' ophthalmopathy. The V call is TRBV30, the J call TRBJ2-5; possibly TRBD1 for D (6 bases). Sequencing was done on a sample of blood. In DNA form, the CDR3 reads TGTGCCTGGGGAAAGGGGGAGCCCCAAGAGACCCAGTACTTC. Translated, it gives CAWGKGEPQETQYF.